This is a list of T cell receptor beta chains from one sample in a study of Ad26.COV2.S vaccination and SARS-CoV-2 variants. Sequenced by immunoSEQ multiplex PCR; TCRdb stores in-frame clones only, minus some. The data contain 400,000 to 500,000 clones, 85% to 90% of them singletons. The input for sequencing was peripheral blood, taken in a trial of Ad26.COV2.S vaccine versus placebo. The receptors here all came from a person aged 18 to 59 who received the Ad26.COV2.S COVID-19 vaccine or a placebo. CDR3s include the opening cysteine and the closing phenylalanine or tryptophan. The order of the fields is CDR3 protein, CDR3 DNA, D gene, clone size, J gene, V gene, CDR3 length. The D gene is left open where the match is weak. A row's size may be missing; if present it is once, few, many or a size class.

cdr3_aa: CASSLSGGFSYNSPLHF
cdr3_nt: TGTGCCAGCAGTTTATCGGGGGGATTCTCCTATAATTCACCCCTCCACTTT
d_call: -
clone_size: few
j_call: TRBJ1-6
v_call: TRBV28
cdr3_length: 17

cdr3_aa: CASSPHASQTGGEQFF
cdr3_nt: TGCGCCAGCAGCCCCCACGCCTCTCAGACGGGAGGTGAGCAGTTCTTC
d_call: TRBD2
clone_size: -
j_call: TRBJ2-1
v_call: TRBV4-3
cdr3_length: 16

cdr3_aa: CASSEIGNSEAFF
cdr3_nt: TGTGCCAGCAGTGAGATCGGGAATTCTGAAGCTTTCTTT
d_call: -
clone_size: -
j_call: TRBJ1-1
v_call: TRBV6-1
cdr3_length: 13

cdr3_aa: CASSLGPGAAGELFF
cdr3_nt: TGTGCCAGCAGCTTAGGCCCAGGGGCTGCCGGGGAGCTGTTTTTT
d_call: -
clone_size: -
j_call: TRBJ2-2
v_call: TRBV7-9
cdr3_length: 15

cdr3_aa: CASSNQAGQETQYF
cdr3_nt: TGTGCCAGCAGCAACCAGGCGGGGCAAGAGACCCAGTACTTC
d_call: -
clone_size: -
j_call: TRBJ2-5
v_call: TRBV7-2
cdr3_length: 14

cdr3_aa: CASSPPPTTSGGAVDEQFF
cdr3_nt: TGTGCCAGCAGCCCTCCTCCTACCACTAGCGGGGGGGCCGTCGATGAGCAGTTCTTC
d_call: TRBD2
clone_size: -
j_call: TRBJ2-1
v_call: TRBV7-3
cdr3_length: 19

cdr3_aa: CASSYRLAGATGELFF
cdr3_nt: TGTGCCAGCAGCTACCGACTAGCGGGAGCGACCGGGGAGCTGTTTTTT
d_call: TRBD2
clone_size: -
j_call: TRBJ2-2
v_call: TRBV5-4
cdr3_length: 16

cdr3_aa: CASSLNRDTEAFF
cdr3_nt: TGTGCCAGCAGCTTAAACAGGGATACTGAAGCTTTCTTT
d_call: -
clone_size: -
j_call: TRBJ1-1
v_call: TRBV7-3
cdr3_length: 13

cdr3_aa: CASSQDTRQSSYEQYF
cdr3_nt: TGCGCCAGCAGCCAAGACACCAGACAAAGCTCCTACGAGCAGTACTTC
d_call: -
clone_size: once
j_call: TRBJ2-7
v_call: TRBV4-3
cdr3_length: 16

cdr3_aa: CASSDKRKGAYEKLFF
cdr3_nt: TGTGCCAGCAGTGATAAGAGAAAGGGGGCTTATGAAAAACTGTTTTTT
d_call: TRBD1
clone_size: -
j_call: TRBJ1-4
v_call: TRBV25-1
cdr3_length: 16

cdr3_aa: CASSPPGGRSTMNTEAFF
cdr3_nt: TGTGCCAGCAGCCCCCCGGGCGGCCGATCGACGATGAACACTGAAGCTTTCTTT
d_call: -
clone_size: -
j_call: TRBJ1-1
v_call: TRBV3-1/TRBV3-2
cdr3_length: 18

cdr3_aa: CASSQIDRSPEAFF
cdr3_nt: TGCGCCAGCAGCCAAATTGACAGGTCCCCTGAAGCTTTCTTT
d_call: -
clone_size: -
j_call: TRBJ1-1
v_call: TRBV4-3
cdr3_length: 14

cdr3_aa: CASSSPTSQRAYGYTF
cdr3_nt: TGTGCCAGCTCATCGCCGACAAGCCAGCGGGCCTATGGCTACACCTTC
d_call: -
clone_size: -
j_call: TRBJ1-2
v_call: TRBV18
cdr3_length: 16

cdr3_aa: CAWSTGPRYNEQFF
cdr3_nt: TGTGCCTGGAGTACCGGGCCGCGCTACAATGAGCAGTTCTTC
d_call: -
clone_size: -
j_call: TRBJ2-1
v_call: TRBV30
cdr3_length: 14

cdr3_aa: CASSLDTRDRWGVFSGNTIYF
cdr3_nt: TGCGCCAGCAGCTTGGACACCCGGGACAGGTGGGGAGTCTTCTCTGGAAACACCATATATTTT
d_call: TRBD1
clone_size: few
j_call: TRBJ1-3
v_call: TRBV5-1
cdr3_length: 21

cdr3_aa: CASSRGLSNTGELFF
cdr3_nt: TGTGCCAGCAGCCGGGGGCTATCGAACACCGGGGAGCTGTTTTTT
d_call: -
clone_size: -
j_call: TRBJ2-2
v_call: TRBV6-5
cdr3_length: 15

cdr3_aa: CASRRGSTDTQYF
cdr3_nt: TGCGCCAGCAGGAGGGGGAGCACAGATACGCAGTATTTT
d_call: -
clone_size: few
j_call: TRBJ2-3
v_call: TRBV5-1
cdr3_length: 13

cdr3_aa: CASSVRREWYNEQFF
cdr3_nt: TGTGCCAGCAGCGTTCGCCGGGAGTGGTACAATGAGCAGTTCTTC
d_call: -
clone_size: -
j_call: TRBJ2-1
v_call: TRBV9
cdr3_length: 15

cdr3_aa: CASSQGGESYGYTF
cdr3_nt: TGCGCCAGCAGCCAAGGAGGGGAAAGCTATGGCTACACCTTC
d_call: -
clone_size: -
j_call: TRBJ1-2
v_call: TRBV4-3
cdr3_length: 14

cdr3_aa: CASSLQTSPGELFF
cdr3_nt: TGTGCCAGCAGCTTGCAGACTAGCCCCGGGGAGCTGTTTTTT
d_call: TRBD2
clone_size: -
j_call: TRBJ2-2
v_call: TRBV7-2
cdr3_length: 14

cdr3_aa: CASSPPGGQPKYF
cdr3_nt: TGTGCCAGCAGCCCGCCCGGAGGGCAACCTAAGTACTTC
d_call: -
clone_size: once
j_call: TRBJ2-5
v_call: TRBV7-9
cdr3_length: 13

cdr3_aa: CASSSSGGANEQFF
cdr3_nt: TGCGCCAGCAGCTCTAGCGGGGGGGCGAATGAGCAGTTCTTC
d_call: TRBD2
clone_size: -
j_call: TRBJ2-1
v_call: TRBV5-1
cdr3_length: 14

cdr3_aa: CATSRESDTQYF
cdr3_nt: TGTGCCACCAGTCGCGAGTCAGATACGCAGTATTTT
d_call: -
clone_size: -
j_call: TRBJ2-3
v_call: TRBV24-1
cdr3_length: 12

cdr3_aa: CASSSHRYEQYF
cdr3_nt: TGTGCCAGCAGTTCCCACCGTTACGAGCAGTACTTC
d_call: -
clone_size: -
j_call: TRBJ2-7
v_call: TRBV6-5
cdr3_length: 12

cdr3_aa: CASSSGVGETQYF
cdr3_nt: TGCGCCAGCAGCTCCGGGGTCGGAGAGACCCAGTACTTC
d_call: -
clone_size: -
j_call: TRBJ2-5
v_call: TRBV5-1
cdr3_length: 13

cdr3_aa: CASSQDRDSSYEQYF
cdr3_nt: TGCGCCAGCAGCCAAGATCGAGACAGCTCCTACGAGCAGTACTTC
d_call: -
clone_size: -
j_call: TRBJ2-7
v_call: TRBV4-3
cdr3_length: 15

cdr3_aa: CASSLDGRDTQYF
cdr3_nt: TGTGCCAGCAGTTTGGACGGTAGGGATACGCAGTATTTT
d_call: -
clone_size: -
j_call: TRBJ2-3
v_call: TRBV2
cdr3_length: 13

cdr3_aa: CASSSDRASYEQYF
cdr3_nt: TGTGCCAGCAGCTCCGACAGGGCCTCCTACGAGCAGTACTTC
d_call: TRBD1
clone_size: -
j_call: TRBJ2-7
v_call: TRBV7-9
cdr3_length: 14

cdr3_aa: CASSLDWGEDRGYEQYF
cdr3_nt: TGTGCCAGCAGCTTAGATTGGGGTGAGGACAGGGGATACGAGCAGTACTTC
d_call: TRBD1
clone_size: few
j_call: TRBJ2-7
v_call: TRBV7-6
cdr3_length: 17

cdr3_aa: CASRRGNSPLHF
cdr3_nt: TGCGCCAGCCGGAGAGGGAATTCACCCCTCCACTTT
d_call: -
clone_size: once
j_call: TRBJ1-6
v_call: TRBV4-1
cdr3_length: 12

cdr3_aa: CASSLGVGRGYGYTF
cdr3_nt: TGTGCCAGCAGTTTAGGGGTGGGGCGCGGCTATGGCTACACCTTC
d_call: -
clone_size: -
j_call: TRBJ1-2
v_call: TRBV27
cdr3_length: 15

cdr3_aa: CASSQPGTGLYGYTF
cdr3_nt: TGCGCCAGCAGCCAACCCGGGACAGGGCTCTATGGCTACACCTTC
d_call: TRBD1
clone_size: -
j_call: TRBJ1-2
v_call: TRBV4-3
cdr3_length: 15

cdr3_aa: CASTLILAKNIQYF
cdr3_nt: TGTGCCAGCACTCTGATACTAGCCAAAAACATTCAGTACTTC
d_call: -
clone_size: -
j_call: TRBJ2-4
v_call: TRBV21-1
cdr3_length: 14

cdr3_aa: CASSHVLGQGDGGNTIYF
cdr3_nt: TGTGCCAGCAGCCACGTCCTCGGACAGGGGGATGGGGGAAACACCATATATTTT
d_call: TRBD1
clone_size: few
j_call: TRBJ1-3
v_call: TRBV4-2
cdr3_length: 18

cdr3_aa: CASSQSLGQGASEQFF
cdr3_nt: TGTGCCAGCAGCCAATCACTGGGACAGGGGGCGAGTGAGCAGTTCTTC
d_call: TRBD1
clone_size: -
j_call: TRBJ2-1
v_call: TRBV4-2
cdr3_length: 16

cdr3_aa: CASSSGYSTEAFF
cdr3_nt: TGTGCCAGCAGTTCAGGGTATTCCACTGAAGCTTTCTTT
d_call: -
clone_size: -
j_call: TRBJ1-1
v_call: TRBV6-2/TRBV6-3
cdr3_length: 13

cdr3_aa: CAWSEGTWVNEQFF
cdr3_nt: TGTGCCTGGAGCGAGGGGACATGGGTCAATGAGCAGTTCTTC
d_call: -
clone_size: -
j_call: TRBJ2-1
v_call: TRBV30
cdr3_length: 14

cdr3_aa: CASSEALRQGSSYEQYF
cdr3_nt: TGTGCCAGCAGTGAAGCCCTAAGACAGGGATCATCCTACGAGCAGTACTTC
d_call: TRBD1
clone_size: -
j_call: TRBJ2-7
v_call: TRBV6-1
cdr3_length: 17

cdr3_aa: CASSSLLLEGEQFF
cdr3_nt: TGTGCCAGCAGCTCTCTCCTACTGGAGGGTGAGCAGTTCTTC
d_call: -
clone_size: -
j_call: TRBJ2-1
v_call: TRBV7-8
cdr3_length: 14

cdr3_aa: CASSEQETQHF
cdr3_nt: TGTGCCAGCAGCGAACAAGAGACCCAGCACTTC
d_call: -
clone_size: -
j_call: TRBJ2-5
v_call: TRBV7-2
cdr3_length: 11

cdr3_aa: CASSLTVNTGELFF
cdr3_nt: TGTGCCAGCAGTTTGACAGTGAACACCGGGGAGCTGTTTTTT
d_call: -
clone_size: once
j_call: TRBJ2-2
v_call: TRBV27
cdr3_length: 14

cdr3_aa: CAWSGKGRYNSPLHF
cdr3_nt: TGTGCCTGGAGTGGGAAGGGTCGGTATAATTCACCCCTCCACTTT
d_call: -
clone_size: -
j_call: TRBJ1-6
v_call: TRBV30
cdr3_length: 15

cdr3_aa: CASSFIGYSNQPQHF
cdr3_nt: TGTGCCAGCAGTTTCATTGGATATAGCAATCAGCCCCAGCATTTT
d_call: -
clone_size: once
j_call: TRBJ1-5
v_call: TRBV28
cdr3_length: 15

cdr3_aa: CASSSSGGYTGELFF
cdr3_nt: TGTGCCAGTAGTTCGTCGGGGGGATACACCGGGGAGCTGTTTTTT
d_call: TRBD2
clone_size: -
j_call: TRBJ2-2
v_call: TRBV19
cdr3_length: 15

cdr3_aa: CASSLTSGNEQFF
cdr3_nt: TGTGCCAGCAGTTTAACTAGCGGCAATGAGCAGTTCTTC
d_call: TRBD2
clone_size: -
j_call: TRBJ2-1
v_call: TRBV12-3/TRBV12-4
cdr3_length: 13

cdr3_aa: CASRRRGRGTEAFF
cdr3_nt: TGTGCCAGCAGGCGCAGGGGGCGAGGCACTGAAGCTTTCTTT
d_call: TRBD1
clone_size: -
j_call: TRBJ1-1
v_call: TRBV6-5
cdr3_length: 14